A selection of T cell receptor beta chains follows, all from one sample in a study of T cell repertoires in cytomegalovirus infection. TCRdb passed the reads through MiXCR, listing each CDR3 protein once. The sample holds approximately 250,000 distinct CDR3 sequences, around 6.2% seen once. Sequencing used PBMCs. The receptors here all came from a human donor in good health (CMV status not recorded). Some clones in this sample may be carry-over from other donors' samples. Both conserved end residues are part of each CDR3. D genes are given only for firm matches. A clone size is listed for some rows: how often the clone was seen (once, few, many), or a class if it is expanded.

TRBJ2-3,many,TRBD2,TRBV7-2,TGTGCCAGCAGCTTAGTAGGCCTAGCGGGGGCCCGCACAGATACGCAGTATTTT,CASSLVGLAGARTDTQYF
TRBJ1-1,few,TRBD1,TRBV6-2/TRBV6-3,TGTGCCAGCAGTTACACCACAGGGGGCGACGGGGCTTTCTTT,CASSYTTGGDGAFF
TRBJ2-2,many,NA,TRBV14,TGTGCCAGCAGCCAGGTTCGGACGGTGAACACCGGGGAGCTGTTTTTT,CASSQVRTVNTGELFF
TRBJ2-7,many,TRBD1,TRBV20-1,TGCAGTGCCCCATCCCAGGGGGTTCATTACGAGCAGTACTTC,CSAPSQGVHYEQYF
TRBJ2-3,many,NA,TRBV7-2,TGTGCCAGCAGCCCCGTTTTGGCAGATACGCAGTATTTT,CASSPVLADTQYF
TRBJ2-1,few,NA,TRBV19,TGTGCCAGTAGTATAGAAGGAACTTCCTACAATGAGCAGTTCTTC,CASSIEGTSYNEQFF
TRBJ2-1,few,NA,TRBV7-8,TGTGCCAGCAGCTTATTTATCGGACACTCCTACAATGTGCAGTTCTTC,CASSLFIGHSYNVQFF
TRBJ1-5,many,NA,TRBV7-2,TGTGCCAGCAGCCCCAGACAGCAGAATCAGCCCCAGCATTTT,CASSPRQQNQPQHF
TRBJ1-4,many,NA,TRBV10-3,TGTGCCATCAGTGATTCGGGGAGTAATGAAAAACTGTTTTTT,CAISDSGSNEKLFF
TRBJ2-3,few,TRBD2,TRBV20-1,TGCAGTGCTAGAGGGATAGCGGGGGGGAGGGATACGCAGTATTTT,CSARGIAGGRDTQYF
TRBJ2-7,NA,TRBD1,TRBV7-2,TGTGCCAGCAGCTTAGCCCTGGGACAGGCTCCCTACGAGCAGTACTTC,CASSLALGQAPYEQYF
TRBJ1-2,many,NA,TRBV29-1,TGCAGCGTCCCTGATAGGGAGTATGGCTACACCTTC,CSVPDREYGYTF
TRBJ1-5,many,NA,TRBV5-1,TGCGCCAGCAGCTTGACGGGTGTTAATCAGCCCCAGCATTTT,CASSLTGVNQPQHF
TRBJ1-2,many,NA,TRBV5-1,TGCGCCAGCAGCTTGGGCTCGACAGAAAACTATGGCTACACCTTC,CASSLGSTENYGYTF
TRBJ2-1,many,NA,TRBV7-9,TGTGCCAGCAGCCTCCGGGGTCTGATTGACTACAATGAGCAGTTCTTC,CASSLRGLIDYNEQFF
TRBJ2-3,many,NA,TRBV18,TGTGCCAGCTCACCATTGGACAGATTTTTTACAGATACGCAGTATTTT,CASSPLDRFFTDTQYF
TRBJ2-1,NA,NA,TRBV12-3/TRBV12-4,TGTGCCAGCAAAGACGGTAGCTCCTACAATGAGCAGTTCTTC,CASKDGSSYNEQFF
TRBJ2-1,NA,NA,TRBV5-6,TGTGCCAGCAGCTTCGGGGGTGGCACCTACAATGAGCAGTTCTTC,CASSFGGGTYNEQFF
TRBJ2-6,many,NA,TRBV14,TGTGCCAGCAGCCCCTTAGGGGGTTACTCTGGGGCCAACGTCCTGACTTTC,CASSPLGGYSGANVLTF
TRBJ1-2,few,NA,TRBV6-5,TGTGCCAGCAGTTACCTTGTGCGACGGCGGACTGCGGGCTACACCTTC,CASSYLVRRRTAGYTF
TRBJ1-1,many,NA,TRBV12-3/TRBV12-4,TGTGCCAGCACTAAGTCGGGGTACACTGAAGCTTTCTTT,CASTKSGYTEAFF
TRBJ2-1,many,TRBD1,TRBV7-2,TGTGCCAGCAGTTCGGACAGGGGGCTACTCGATGAGCAGTTCTTC,CASSSDRGLLDEQFF
TRBJ2-5,many,NA,TRBV4-2,TGTGCCAGCAGCCAAGTCCCAGGAGGGTCGGCGACCCAGTACTTC,CASSQVPGGSATQYF
TRBJ2-1,many,TRBD2,TRBV11-3,TGTGCCAGCAGCTCGGGAGGGAGCAATGAGCAGTTCTTC,CASSSGGSNEQFF
TRBJ1-2,many,TRBD1,TRBV6-2/TRBV6-3,TGTGCCAGCAGCCGTGGCGGGACAGGGAAAATCTATGGCTACACCTTC,CASSRGGTGKIYGYTF
TRBJ1-1,many,NA,TRBV28,TGTGCCAGCACCTCCCCCGGGGGACAAACTGAAGCTTTCTTT,CASTSPGGQTEAFF
TRBJ2-1,many,TRBD1,TRBV20-1,TGCAGTGCTAGGTCCGGGTGGACAGGGGCCAATGAGCAGTTCTTC,CSARSGWTGANEQFF
TRBJ2-1,many,TRBD2,TRBV28,TGTGCCAGCAGTTTACCAACTAGCGGGGGGGCCGATGAGCAGTTCTTC,CASSLPTSGGADEQFF
TRBJ1-2,NA,NA,TRBV15,TGTGCCACCAGCAACATAGGGGACGGCGACCTCATACTCTATGGCTACACCTTC,CATSNIGDGDLILYGYTF
TRBJ1-2,many,TRBD1,TRBV7-2,TGTGCCAGCAGCTTAGTCGGGACAGGGGTCGGCTATGGCTACACCTTC,CASSLVGTGVGYGYTF
TRBJ1-4,many,NA,TRBV7-8,TGTGCCAGCAGCCCCAAACCGGGACCTAGCTCCGAAAAACTGTTTTTT,CASSPKPGPSSEKLFF
TRBJ1-4,many,TRBD1,TRBV15,TGTGCCACCAGCGTAACCAGGGGGCATTCAACTAATGAAAAACTGTTTTTT,CATSVTRGHSTNEKLFF
TRBJ1-1,many,NA,TRBV20-1,TGCAGTGTTTTATACTTAGAAGCTTTCTTT,CSVLYLEAFF
TRBJ1-5,many,TRBD1,TRBV6-1,TGTGCCAGCAGCGAAACAGGGGGAGGGCAGCCCCAGCATTTT,CASSETGGGQPQHF
TRBJ1-2,NA,NA,TRBV28,TGTGCCAGCAGCTCTCAGGTGTTTTTAAGCTACACCTTC,CASSSQVFLSYTF
TRBJ1-1,many,NA,TRBV5-1,TGCGCCAGCAGCAGTAAAGTTACCGCTGAAGCTTTCTTT,CASSSKVTAEAFF
TRBJ1-5,many,NA,TRBV20-1,TGCAGTGCTCGGGCGGGCGGGACATTTAATCAGCCCCAGCATTTT,CSARAGGTFNQPQHF
TRBJ1-5,few,NA,TRBV4-2,NA,CASSQYTFDSPSIF
TRBJ1-6,many,NA,TRBV6-2/TRBV6-3,TGTGCCAGCAGTTCGGACAAGACTAGCTCCTATAATTCACCCCTCCACTTT,CASSSDKTSSYNSPLHF
TRBJ2-3,many,TRBD1,TRBV10-3,TGTGCCACCTTACTAGGGGGCGCAGATACGCAGTATTTT,CATLLGGADTQYF
TRBJ2-1,many,NA,TRBV3-1,TGTGCCAGCAGCCAAGGGTGGAGCCTCGGGAATGAGCAGTTCTTC,CASSQGWSLGNEQFF
TRBJ2-1,many,TRBD2,TRBV7-2,TGTGCCAGCAGCTTCTCAGTCAGCGGGGCCTACAATGAGCAGTTCTTC,CASSFSVSGAYNEQFF
TRBJ2-1,many,NA,TRBV4-1,TGCGCCAGCAGCCCGTTGTTGGGGCCCAATGAGCAGTTCTTC,CASSPLLGPNEQFF
TRBJ2-5,many,TRBD1,TRBV6-6,TGTGCCAGCAGTTACTGGGACAGGCAGCAAGAGACCCAGTACTTC,CASSYWDRQQETQYF
TRBJ2-3,NA,TRBD1,TRBV24-1,TGTGCCACCAGTGATCGAACCGGGACAGACACAGATACGCAGTATTTT,CATSDRTGTDTDTQYF
TRBJ1-1,many,NA,TRBV20-1,TGCAGTGCGATGGCTGTGAGGGGTGTGAACACTGAAGCTTTCTTT,CSAMAVRGVNTEAFF
TRBJ2-1,many,NA,TRBV20-1,TGCAGTGCTAGAGATTACAGGGAACATGAGCAGTTCTTC,CSARDYREHEQFF
TRBJ1-4,NA,TRBD1,TRBV14,TGTGCCAGCAGCCAATACCGGGACAGACCTGAAAAACTGTTTTTT,CASSQYRDRPEKLFF
TRBJ2-5,few,NA,TRBV7-2,TGTGCCAGCAGCTTAAGTCGGCCGGAGGGGACCCAGTACTTC,CASSLSRPEGTQYF
TRBJ2-1,many,NA,TRBV7-2,TGTGCCAGCGCGTTCCCCGGCCAGGCGAACTACAATGAGCAGTTCTTC,CASAFPGQANYNEQFF
TRBJ2-1,many,TRBD2,TRBV11-2,TGTGCCAGCAACGGCGGGCGGGGGGGCTCCTACAATGAGCAGTTCTTC,CASNGGRGGSYNEQFF
TRBJ2-2,many,NA,TRBV7-6,TGTGCCAGCAGCTTAGAAGTCCTAAACACCGGGGAGCTGTTTTTT,CASSLEVLNTGELFF
TRBJ1-2,many,TRBD1,TRBV29-1,TGCAGCGCCCAGGTGGGACAGCGGAGTGATGGCTACACCTTC,CSAQVGQRSDGYTF
TRBJ2-7,many,TRBD1,TRBV28,TGTGTCTCGACAGGGGGGCTCGAGCAGTACTTC,CVSTGGLEQYF
TRBJ2-5,many,NA,TRBV7-9,TGTGCCAGCAGCTTTGGGGCGGGGTCGGCCTGGGAGACCCAGTACTTC,CASSFGAGSAWETQYF
TRBJ1-6,many,TRBD1,TRBV7-8,TGTGCCAGCAGCCGGGGACAGGGTGAATTACCCCTCCACTTT,CASSRGQGELPLHF
TRBJ2-7,many,NA,TRBV29-1,TGCAGCGTTGAAGATAACAGGGACGAGCAGTACTTC,CSVEDNRDEQYF